This TCR beta chain appears in the sequencing data of a study of beta chain features in type 1 diabetes. Study summary: Healthy donors and patients had similar age, gender and cell yields.

About this clone: Its cognate antigen is unknown.

V was trimmed by 2 bases and J by 3 bases, leaving 13 bases between them. The CDR3 sequence is 15 residues long. Germline CDR1 is KGHSH and CDR2 is LQKENI. Findings of the study overall: For Type 1 diabetes patients, all four CD4+ subsets carried TCRB CDR3s that were moderately but significantly shorter. Reduced insertions and increased deletions marked VDJ junctions in type 1 diabetes patients.

Reverse transcribing all isolated RNA meant expressed TCRB transcripts were sequenced. The protocol was immunoSEQ multiplex PCR, while the TCRdb copy is restricted to in-frame clones and leaves out a portion. The data hold 630,000 or so clones, with 11% to 15% observed a single time. A sort by CD45RO/CCR7/CD25/CD127/CD95/CD27 yielded CD4+ naive, central memory, regulatory and stem cell-like memory cells. Purity exceeded 95% in all sorted populations. Sequencing used naive CD4+ T cells from blood. V gene TRBV18 combines with J gene TRBJ1-1; D is perhaps TRBD1 (5 bases). The sequence was obtained from a man between 18 and 29 years old with type 1 diabetes. As DNA, the CDR3 is TGTGCCAGCTCACCATATACAGGTTGGGACACTGAAGCTTTCTTT. Its translation: CASSPYTGWDTEAFF.